This paragraph covers one T cell receptor beta chain sequence. The antigen remains undetermined. The data were taken from a study of CD8 T cells in Susac syndrome. Study-level findings and limits: Where Susac syndrome CD4+ T cell repertoires were concerned, no clonal expansion was evident.

CD8+ and CD4+ T cells from blood underwent TCR beta sequencing, which was carried out in a high-throughput format. RNA, at 0.5 to 1 ug, was reverse transcribed with random hexamers. Coverage of TCR beta CDR3 amplification by immunoSEQ multiplex PCR extended to 54 Vbeta and 13 Jbeta. Using its own MiXCR run on the immunoSEQ multiplex PCR reads, TCRdb lists one record per CDR3 protein. Of about 240,000 distinct CDR3 sequences listed, about 96% are singletons. Sequencing was performed on CD4+ T cells from PBMCs. The clonotype was recovered from a human donor with Susac syndrome.

The DNA of the CDR3 is TGCGCCAGCAGCAAGGGACAGGACACAGATACGCAGTATTTT. The encoded protein is CASSKGQDTDTQYF. The rearrangement uses TRBV5-1 and TRBJ2-3; 8 bases agree with TRBD1. The CDR3 has 14 amino acids. V dropped 4 bases and J dropped 2; count of bases not matched to a gene: 3. Germline CDR1 reads SGHRS; CDR2 reads YFSETQ.